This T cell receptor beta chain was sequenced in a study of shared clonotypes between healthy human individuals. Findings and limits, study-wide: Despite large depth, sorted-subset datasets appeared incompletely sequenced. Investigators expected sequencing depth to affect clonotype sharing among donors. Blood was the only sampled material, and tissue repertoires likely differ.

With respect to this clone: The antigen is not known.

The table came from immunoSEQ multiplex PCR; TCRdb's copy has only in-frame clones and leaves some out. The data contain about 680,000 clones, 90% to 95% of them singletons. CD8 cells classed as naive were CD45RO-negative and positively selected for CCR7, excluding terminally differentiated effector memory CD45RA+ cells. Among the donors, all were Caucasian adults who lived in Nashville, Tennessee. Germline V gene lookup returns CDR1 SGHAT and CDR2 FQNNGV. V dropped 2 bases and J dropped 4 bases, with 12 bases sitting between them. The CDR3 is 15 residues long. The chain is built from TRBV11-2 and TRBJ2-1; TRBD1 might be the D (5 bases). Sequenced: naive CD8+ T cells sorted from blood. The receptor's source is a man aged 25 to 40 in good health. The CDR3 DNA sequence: TGTGCCAGCAGCTTATCGGAAGGGGCTTACAATGAGCAGTTCTTC. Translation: CASSLSEGAYNEQFF. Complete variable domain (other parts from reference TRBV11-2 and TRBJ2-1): EAGVAQSPRYKIIEKRQSVAFWCNPISGHATLYWYQQILGQGPKLLIQFQNNGVVDDSQLPKDRFSAERLKGVDSTLKIQPAKLEDSAVYLCASSLSEGAYNEQFFGPGTRLTVL.